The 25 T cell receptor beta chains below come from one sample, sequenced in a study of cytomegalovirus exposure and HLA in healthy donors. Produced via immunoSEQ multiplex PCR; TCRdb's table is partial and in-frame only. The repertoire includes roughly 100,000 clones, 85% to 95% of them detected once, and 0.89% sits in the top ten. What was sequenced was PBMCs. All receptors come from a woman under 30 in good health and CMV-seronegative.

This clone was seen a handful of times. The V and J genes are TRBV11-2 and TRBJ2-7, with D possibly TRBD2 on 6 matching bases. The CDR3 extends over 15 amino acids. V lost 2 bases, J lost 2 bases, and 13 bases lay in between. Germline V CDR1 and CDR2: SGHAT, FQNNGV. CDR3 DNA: TGTGCCAGCAGCTTAACGCGGGGCCCCACCTACGAGCAGTACTTC. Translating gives CASSLTRGPTYEQYF.

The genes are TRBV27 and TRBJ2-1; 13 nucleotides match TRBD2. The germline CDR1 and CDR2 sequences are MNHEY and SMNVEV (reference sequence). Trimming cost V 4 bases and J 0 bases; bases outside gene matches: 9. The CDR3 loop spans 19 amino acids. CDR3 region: CASSSGLAGVQVSYNEQFF. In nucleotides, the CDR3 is TGTGCCAGCAGTTCCGGACTAGCGGGAGTTCAGGTCTCCTACAATGAGCAGTTCTTC.

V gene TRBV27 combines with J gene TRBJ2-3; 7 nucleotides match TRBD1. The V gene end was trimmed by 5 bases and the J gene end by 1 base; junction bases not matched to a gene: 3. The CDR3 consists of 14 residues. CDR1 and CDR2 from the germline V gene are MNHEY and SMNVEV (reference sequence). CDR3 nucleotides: TGTGCCAGCAGTGAGACAGGGCGCACAGATACGCAGTATTTT. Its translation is CASSETGRTDTQYF.

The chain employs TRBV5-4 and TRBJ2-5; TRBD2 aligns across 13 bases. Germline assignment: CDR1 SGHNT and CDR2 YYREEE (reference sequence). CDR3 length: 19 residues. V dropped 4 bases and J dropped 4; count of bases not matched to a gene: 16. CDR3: CASSDPLGTSGTDGETQYF. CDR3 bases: TGTGCCAGCAGCGACCCACTAGGGACTAGCGGGACCGACGGAGAGACCCAGTACTTC.

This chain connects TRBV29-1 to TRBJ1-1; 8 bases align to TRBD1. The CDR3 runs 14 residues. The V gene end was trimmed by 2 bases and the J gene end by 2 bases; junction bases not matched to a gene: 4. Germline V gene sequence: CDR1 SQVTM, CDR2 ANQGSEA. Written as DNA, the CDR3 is TGCAGCGTTGAAACCGGGACAGGCAACACTGAAGCTTTCTTT. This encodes CSVETGTGNTEAFF. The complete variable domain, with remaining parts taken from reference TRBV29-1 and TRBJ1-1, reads SAVISQKPSRDICQRGTSLTIQCQVDSQVTMMFWYRQQPGQSLTLIATANQGSEATYESGFVIDKFPISRPNLTFSTLTVSNMSPEDSSIYLCSVETGTGNTEAFFGQGTRLTVV.

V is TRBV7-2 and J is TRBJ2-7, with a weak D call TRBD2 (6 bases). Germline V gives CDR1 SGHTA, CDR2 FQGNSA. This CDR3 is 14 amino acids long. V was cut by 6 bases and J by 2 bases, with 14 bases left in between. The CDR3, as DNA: TGTGCCAGCAGTAGTGGAGGGACCACCTACGAGCAGTACTTC. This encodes CASSSGGTTYEQYF.

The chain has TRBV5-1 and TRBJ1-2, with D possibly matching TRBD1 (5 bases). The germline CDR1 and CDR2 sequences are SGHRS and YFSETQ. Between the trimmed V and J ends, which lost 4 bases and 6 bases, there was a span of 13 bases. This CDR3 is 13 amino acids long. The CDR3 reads CASSNLWGDGYTF. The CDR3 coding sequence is TGCGCCAGCAGCAACCTCTGGGGGGATGGCTACACCTTC.

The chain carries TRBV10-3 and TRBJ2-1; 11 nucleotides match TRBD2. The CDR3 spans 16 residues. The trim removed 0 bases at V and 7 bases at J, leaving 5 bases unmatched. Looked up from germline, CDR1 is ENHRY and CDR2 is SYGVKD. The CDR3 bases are TGTGCCATCAGTGAGTCGGGGGCTAGCGGGAGGAATGAGCAGTTCTTC. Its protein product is CAISESGASGRNEQFF.

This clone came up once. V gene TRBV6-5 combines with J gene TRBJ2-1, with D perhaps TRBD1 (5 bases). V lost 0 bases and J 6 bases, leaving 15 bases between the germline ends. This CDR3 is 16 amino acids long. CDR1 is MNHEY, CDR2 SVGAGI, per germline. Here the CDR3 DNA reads TGTGCCAGCAGTTACTCGATGGCACCAGGGCTCAATGAGCAGTTCTTC. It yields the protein CASSYSMAPGLNEQFF.

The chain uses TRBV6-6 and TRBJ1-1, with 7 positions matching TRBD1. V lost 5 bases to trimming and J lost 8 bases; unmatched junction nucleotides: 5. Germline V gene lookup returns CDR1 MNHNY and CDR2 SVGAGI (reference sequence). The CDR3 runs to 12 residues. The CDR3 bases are TGTGCCAGCAGTCCCGGCAGGGGGGAAGCTTTCTTT. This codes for CASSPGRGEAFF.

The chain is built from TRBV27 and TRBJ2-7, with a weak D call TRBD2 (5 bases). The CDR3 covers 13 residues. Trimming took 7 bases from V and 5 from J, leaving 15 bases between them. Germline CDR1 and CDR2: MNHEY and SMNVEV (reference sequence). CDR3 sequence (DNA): TGTGCCAGCACTTCCGGGATTAGGGACGAGCAGTACTTC. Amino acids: CASTSGIRDEQYF.

CDR3 in DNA: TGTGCCAGCAGCCGCGACAGGGGGCGAAACACTGAAGCTTTCTTT. This encodes CASSRDRGRNTEAFF. The chain recombines TRBV11-2 with TRBJ1-1; 10 bases align to TRBD1. The CDR3 is 15 residues long. The ends lost 5 bases at V and 2 bases at J; junction bases unmatched: 5. The V gene's germline CDR1 is SGHAT and CDR2 FQNNGV.

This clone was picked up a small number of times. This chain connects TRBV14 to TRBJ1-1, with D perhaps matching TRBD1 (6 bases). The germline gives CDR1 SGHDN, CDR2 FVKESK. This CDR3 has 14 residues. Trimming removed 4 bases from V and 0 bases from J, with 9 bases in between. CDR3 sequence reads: CASSPQGMNTEAFF. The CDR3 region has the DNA TGTGCCAGCAGCCCTCAGGGGATGAACACTGAAGCTTTCTTT.

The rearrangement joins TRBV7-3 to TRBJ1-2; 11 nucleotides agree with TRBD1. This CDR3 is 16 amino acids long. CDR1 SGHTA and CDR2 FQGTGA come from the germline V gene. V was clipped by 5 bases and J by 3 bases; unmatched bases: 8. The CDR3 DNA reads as TGTGCCAGCAGCGCCCGGACAGGGGGCGTTGACTATGGCTACACCTTC. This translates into CASSARTGGVDYGYTF. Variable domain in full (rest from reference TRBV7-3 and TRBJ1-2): GAGVSQTPSNKVTEKGKYVELRCDPISGHTALYWYRQSLGQGPEFLIYFQGTGAADDSGLPNDRFFAVRPEGSVSTLKIQRTERGDSAVYLCASSARTGGVDYGYTFGSGTRLTVV.

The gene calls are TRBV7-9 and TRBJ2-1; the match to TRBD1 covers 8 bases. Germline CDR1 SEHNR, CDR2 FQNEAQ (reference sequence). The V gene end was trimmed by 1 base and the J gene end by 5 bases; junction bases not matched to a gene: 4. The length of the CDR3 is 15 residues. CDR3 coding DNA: TGTGCCAGCAGCTTAGGTCAGGGGGCCCACAATGAGCAGTTCTTC. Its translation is CASSLGQGAHNEQFF.

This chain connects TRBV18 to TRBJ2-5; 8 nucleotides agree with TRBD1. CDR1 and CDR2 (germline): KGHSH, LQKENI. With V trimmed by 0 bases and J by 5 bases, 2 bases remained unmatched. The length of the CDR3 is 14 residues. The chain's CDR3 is CASSPPDREETQYF. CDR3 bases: TGTGCCAGCTCACCACCGGACAGGGAGGAGACCCAGTACTTC.

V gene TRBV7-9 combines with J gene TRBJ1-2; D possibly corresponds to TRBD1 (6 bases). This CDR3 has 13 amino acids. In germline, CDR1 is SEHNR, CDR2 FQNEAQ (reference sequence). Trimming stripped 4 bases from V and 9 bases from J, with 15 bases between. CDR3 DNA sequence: TGTGCCAGCAGCTCGGGACAACCTAATCGCTACACCTTC. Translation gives CASSSGQPNRYTF.

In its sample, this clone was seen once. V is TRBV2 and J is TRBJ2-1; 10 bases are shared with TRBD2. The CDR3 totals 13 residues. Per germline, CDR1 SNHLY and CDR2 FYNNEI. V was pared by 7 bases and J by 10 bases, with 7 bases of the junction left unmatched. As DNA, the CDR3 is TGTGCCAGCAACCTAGCGGGAGTAGGGGAGCAGTTCTTC. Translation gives CASNLAGVGEQFF. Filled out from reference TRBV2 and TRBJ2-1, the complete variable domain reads EPEVTQTPSHQVTQMGQEVILRCVPISNHLYFYWYRQILGQKVEFLVSFYNNEISEKSEIFDDQFSVERPDGSNFTLKIRSTKLEDSAMYFCASNLAGVGEQFFGPGTRLTVL.

The CDR3 protein is CASSFGLGGLEDGYTF. CDR3 bases: TGTGCCAGCAGCTTCGGTCTGGGCGGGTTAGAGGATGGCTACACCTTC. The chain joins TRBV5-6 to TRBJ1-2; D call uncertain. Trimming pared 2 bases from V and 6 bases from J, leaving 20 bases between. The V gene's germline CDR1 is SGHDT and CDR2 YYEEEE. The CDR3 extends over 16 amino acids.

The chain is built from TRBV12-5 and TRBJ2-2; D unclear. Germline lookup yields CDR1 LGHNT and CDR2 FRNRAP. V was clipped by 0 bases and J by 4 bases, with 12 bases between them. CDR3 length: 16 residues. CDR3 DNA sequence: TGTGCTAGTGGTTTGGTACTTCTCTTTGGCACCGGGGAGCTGTTTTTT. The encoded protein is CASGLVLLFGTGELFF.

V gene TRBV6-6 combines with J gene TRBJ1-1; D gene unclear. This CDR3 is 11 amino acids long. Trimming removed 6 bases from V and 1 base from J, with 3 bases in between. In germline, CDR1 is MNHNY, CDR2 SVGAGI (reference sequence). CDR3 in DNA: TGTGCCAGCAGCAGGAACACTGAAGCTTTCTTT. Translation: CASSRNTEAFF.

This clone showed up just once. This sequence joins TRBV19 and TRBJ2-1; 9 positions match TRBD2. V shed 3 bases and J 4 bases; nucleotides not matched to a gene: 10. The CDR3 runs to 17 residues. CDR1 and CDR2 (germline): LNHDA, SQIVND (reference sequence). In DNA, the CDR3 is TGTGCCAGTAGTATGGGGTCGGCGGGAGGGCTTTACAATGAGCAGTTCTTC. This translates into CASSMGSAGGLYNEQFF.

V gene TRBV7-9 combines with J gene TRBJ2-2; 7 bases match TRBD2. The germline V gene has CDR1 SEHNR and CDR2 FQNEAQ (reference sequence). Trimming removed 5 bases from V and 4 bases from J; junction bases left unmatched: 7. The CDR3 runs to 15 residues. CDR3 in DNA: TGTGCCAGCAGCCCGGGGGGTAAAGTCACCGGGGAGCTGTTTTTT. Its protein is CASSPGGKVTGELFF.

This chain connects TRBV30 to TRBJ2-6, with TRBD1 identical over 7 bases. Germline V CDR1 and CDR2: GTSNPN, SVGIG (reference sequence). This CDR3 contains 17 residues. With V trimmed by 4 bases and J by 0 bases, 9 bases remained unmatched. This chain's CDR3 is CAWTRGGRGSGANVLTF. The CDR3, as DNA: TGTGCCTGGACCAGAGGGGGCAGAGGCTCTGGGGCCAACGTCCTGACTTTC.

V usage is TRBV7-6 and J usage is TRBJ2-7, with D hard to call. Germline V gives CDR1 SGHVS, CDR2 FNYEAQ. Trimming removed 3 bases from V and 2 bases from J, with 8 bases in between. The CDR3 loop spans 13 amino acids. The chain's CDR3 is CASSFSLTYEQYF. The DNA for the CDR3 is TGTGCCAGCAGCTTTAGCTTGACCTACGAGCAGTACTTC.